This is a list of T cell receptor beta chains from one sample in a study of low-dose radiotherapy and immunotherapy resistance in tumors. Each CDR3 protein is one row after TCRdb ran MiXCR on the reads. Of about 71,000 distinct CDR3 sequences in the sample, around 31% are singletons; the top ten hold around 10%. The material was PBMCs, obtained before treatment. These receptor sequences come from a female donor with ovarian cancer. Each CDR3 is given with its conserved first and last residue. Clone size is shown for a subset of rows, as once, few, many or a class of expanded clone.

V gene: TRBV12-3/TRBV12-4
clone size: many
CDR3 protein: CASSFPSGGLLGYNEQFF

V gene: TRBV5-1
clone size: NA
CDR3 protein: CASSPSPGQGFNEQFF

V gene: TRBV19
clone size: few
CDR3 protein: CASSLRPTGKSGANVLTF

V gene: TRBV20-1
clone size: many
CDR3 protein: CSARETSGFSYNEQFF

V gene: TRBV4-1
clone size: many
CDR3 protein: CASSQVGQGVGNEQFF

V gene: TRBV7-9
clone size: many
CDR3 protein: CASSWGQDAYEQYF

V gene: TRBV28
clone size: NA
CDR3 protein: CASVSSSSYEQYF

V gene: TRBV6-2/TRBV6-3
clone size: many
CDR3 protein: CASSYSMPTGVRIGEKLFF

V gene: TRBV7-3
clone size: many
CDR3 protein: CASSLGQGGLTKNEQFF

V gene: TRBV15
clone size: NA
CDR3 protein: CATGTGDTDTQYF

V gene: TRBV28
clone size: many
CDR3 protein: CASSPDSTDTQYF

V gene: TRBV29-1
clone size: many
CDR3 protein: CSVDNQGTVGNYEQYF

V gene: TRBV30
clone size: many
CDR3 protein: CAWASDGGPEGFAGELFF

V gene: TRBV20-1
clone size: many
CDR3 protein: CSARPLAGGPYNEQFF

V gene: TRBV3-1
clone size: NA
CDR3 protein: CASSHRLLAGDRRNEQFF

V gene: TRBV7-8
clone size: many
CDR3 protein: CASRNQETQYF

V gene: TRBV19
clone size: many
CDR3 protein: CASRSGGAGPYGYTF

V gene: TRBV4-3
clone size: many
CDR3 protein: CASSQEGNSWWNNEQFF

V gene: TRBV7-8
clone size: NA
CDR3 protein: CASSPLAGGVEQFF

V gene: TRBV15
clone size: many
CDR3 protein: CATSRDRYVYTF

V gene: TRBV7-2
clone size: many
CDR3 protein: CASSLGGLGEAFF

V gene: TRBV7-6
clone size: few
CDR3 protein: CASSQGQGRNTEAFF

V gene: TRBV14
clone size: many
CDR3 protein: CASSQRGASGTEQFF

V gene: TRBV3-1
clone size: many
CDR3 protein: CASSQVQGAGEQYF

V gene: TRBV6-2/TRBV6-3
clone size: many
CDR3 protein: CASSYLREQYF

V gene: TRBV19
clone size: few
CDR3 protein: CASHIGSVSNTGELFF

V gene: TRBV6-2/TRBV6-3
clone size: many
CDR3 protein: CASKNGRGFSTDTQYF

V gene: TRBV20-1
clone size: many
CDR3 protein: CSAEAGDNKNIQYF

V gene: TRBV10-3
clone size: many
CDR3 protein: CATRTGFSSYEQYF

V gene: TRBV4-2
clone size: few
CDR3 protein: CASSQASGSYNEQFF

V gene: TRBV12-3/TRBV12-4
clone size: many
CDR3 protein: CASSLRVNYGYTF

V gene: TRBV5-1
clone size: NA
CDR3 protein: CASSESRASYNEQFF

V gene: TRBV5-1
clone size: many
CDR3 protein: CASSNRQGAGNTEAFF

V gene: TRBV11-2
clone size: NA
CDR3 protein: CASSGGQGVYNEQFF

V gene: TRBV30
clone size: many
CDR3 protein: CAWSAQVQAFF

V gene: TRBV5-1
clone size: NA
CDR3 protein: CASSLVSSGRGSDEQFF

V gene: TRBV2
clone size: once
CDR3 protein: CASSSLTGAGELFF

V gene: TRBV6-8
clone size: once
CDR3 protein: CASSAVEGGGYTF

V gene: TRBV5-5
clone size: few
CDR3 protein: CASSLGVAGGSSYNEQFF

V gene: TRBV4-1
clone size: many
CDR3 protein: CASSQEAGGGGGRINEQFF

V gene: TRBV6-6
clone size: many
CDR3 protein: CASSTGQRGEKLFF

V gene: TRBV30
clone size: few
CDR3 protein: CACQRDSYSPLHF

V gene: TRBV28
clone size: few
CDR3 protein: CASSWDTRVVYF

V gene: TRBV7-9
clone size: NA
CDR3 protein: CASSPPAGEFWYEQYF

V gene: TRBV4-1
clone size: many
CDR3 protein: CASSQPTAFSGNTIYF

V gene: TRBV25-1
clone size: many
CDR3 protein: CASSTRTGGLGNEQFF

V gene: TRBV29-1
clone size: many
CDR3 protein: CSVAGPGLGEQYF

V gene: TRBV28
clone size: many
CDR3 protein: CASSYRDTRRAQHF